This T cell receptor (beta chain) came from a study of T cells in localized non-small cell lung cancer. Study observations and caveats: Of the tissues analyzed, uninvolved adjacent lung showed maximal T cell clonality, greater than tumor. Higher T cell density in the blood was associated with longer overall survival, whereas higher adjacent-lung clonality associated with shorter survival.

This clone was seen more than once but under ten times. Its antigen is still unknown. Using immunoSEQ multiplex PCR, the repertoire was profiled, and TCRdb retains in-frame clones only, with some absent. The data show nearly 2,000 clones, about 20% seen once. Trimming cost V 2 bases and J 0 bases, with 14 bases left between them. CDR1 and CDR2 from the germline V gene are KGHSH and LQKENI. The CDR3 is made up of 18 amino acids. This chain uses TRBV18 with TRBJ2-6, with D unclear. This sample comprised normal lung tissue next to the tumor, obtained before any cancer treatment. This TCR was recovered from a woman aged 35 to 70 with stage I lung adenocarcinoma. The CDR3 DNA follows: TGTGCCAGCTCACCATTAGGCGGACCTCCCTCTGGGGCCAACGTCCTGACTTTC. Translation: CASSPLGGPPSGANVLTF.